This T cell receptor (beta chain) was identified during a study of blood T cells in healthy people across ages. Turning to the study itself: Per two T cells, template switching captured roughly one barcoded beta molecule.

The germline V gene has CDR1 LNHDA and CDR2 SQIVND (reference sequence). Trimming cost V 3 bases and J 0 bases, with 12 bases left between them. The CDR3 extends over 15 amino acids. Peripheral blood samples of about 10 milliliters were drawn from each donor. General study results and limits: No conclusive comparison of naive versus antigen-experienced cells was possible with unsorted PBMCs.

A J-beta primer mix and a sample-barcoded 5' primer were used in a second PCR of about 6 to 12 cycles. Carrying 12 random nucleotides, a template-switch adaptor labeled each individual cDNA molecule. One entry per CDR3 protein results from TCRdb running MiXCR on the 5' RACE reads. The profile shows fewer than 750,000 distinct CDR3 sequences, 40% to 65% of them singletons. A word on this clonotype: The antigen is undetermined.

The specimen sequenced was blood. This chain links TRBV19 with TRBJ2-7, with unresolved D. The origin of this receptor is an elderly woman in good health. CDR3 protein: CASSMSPDPSYEQYF. CDR3 sequence (DNA): TGTGCCAGTAGTATGAGCCCGGACCCCTCCTACGAGCAGTACTTC.